The text below deals with one TCR beta chain. V dropped 3 bases and J dropped 0; count of bases not matched to a gene: 1. Germline V gene sequence: CDR1 SNHLY, CDR2 FYNNEI. The CDR3 covers 14 residues. Individual cDNA molecules (in the library) carried attached unique molecular identifiers. MiXCR was run by TCRdb on the RACE reads, yielding one entry per CDR3 protein. The sample holds 45,000 to 60,000 distinct CDR3 sequences, around 11% seen once. The sample is drawn from a study of human T cells and chemical hapten exposure. Overall study context: Patients, a majority of them female, were diagnosed with alopecia areata, totalis or universalis. Among samples, TCR yields varied mainly because of small differences in pooled library volume.

The sample's time point: patch test 3, about 24 weeks after DPC sensitization. Treatment denoted: therapeutic diphenylcyclopropenone sensitization with weekly scalp DPC. From whole blood left unfractionated, total RNA was extracted. The sample in question was whole blood, obtained in connection with sensitization to the hapten diphenylcyclopropenone (DPC). This sequence joins TRBV2 and TRBJ2-7, with 8 bases fitting TRBD1. The TCR sequence derives from a man aged 30 to 45 with alopecia areata. Some clones in this sample may be carry-over from other donors' samples. CDR3 protein: CASSDQGASYEQYF. In DNA, the CDR3 is TGTGCCAGCAGTGATCAGGGGGCCTCCTACGAGCAGTACTTC. The whole variable domain, filled in from reference TRBV2 and TRBJ2-7, reads EPEVTQTPSHQVTQMGQEVILRCVPISNHLYFYWYRQILGQKVEFLVSFYNNEISEKSEIFDDQFSVERPDGSNFTLKIRSTKLEDSAMYFCASSDQGASYEQYFGPGTRLTVT.